This TCR beta chain was captured in a study of OX40 agonist ivuxolimab in advanced cancers. Study-level information: Melanoma, hepatocellular carcinoma, head and neck or renal cell cancer occurred in dose-escalation patients. Three patients showed partial responses: one hepatocellular carcinoma and two cutaneous melanoma cases.

Trimming removed 1 base from V and 5 bases from J, with 12 bases in between. CDR3 length: 14 amino acids. The germline V gene encodes CDR1 SGHNT and CDR2 YYREEE (reference sequence). Produced via immunoSEQ multiplex PCR; TCRdb's table is partial and in-frame only. The sample lists over 60,000 clones, roughly 80% seen once, with 1.5% to 2.5% in the top ten. This chain links TRBV5-4 with TRBJ1-2; D call uncertain. This sequence originates from an adult with an advanced solid tumor such as melanoma, head and neck, liver or kidney cancer. The sample here was CD4+ or CD8+ T cells sorted from blood, taken in a trial of the OX40 agonist ivuxolimab. Written as DNA, the CDR3 is TGTGCCAGCAGCTTGCCGCAGACAAATTATGGCTACACCTTC. Encoded protein: CASSLPQTNYGYTF.